This T cell receptor (beta chain) stems from a study of human T cells and chemical hapten exposure. Study information: In the approximately 24-week study, patients were dosed weekly with diphenylcyclopropenone on the scalp throughout.

The library labeled individual cDNA molecules by adding unique molecular identifiers to them. A single record per CDR3 protein comes from TCRdb applying MiXCR to the RACE reads. Among 300,000 to 450,000 distinct CDR3 sequences, around 5% were seen once, and the ten largest hold over 7%. The time point here: pre-sensitization, week 0. The treatment is: therapeutic diphenylcyclopropenone sensitization with weekly scalp DPC. J gave up 1 base and V 3 bases, and 0 bases lay outside the gene matches. The germline gives CDR1 SGDLS, CDR2 YYNGEE. The CDR3 has 14 amino acids. This clonotype was counted many times.

The receptor comes from a young woman with alopecia areata. Some clones in this sample may be carry-over from other donors' samples. The rearrangement links TRBV9 to TRBJ2-2, with 7 bases that match TRBD1. Sequenced material: whole blood, taken in connection with sensitization to the hapten diphenylcyclopropenone (DPC). This CDR3 is CASSGQGNTGELFF. The DNA for the CDR3 is TGTGCCAGCAGCGGACAGGGGAACACCGGGGAGCTGTTTTTT.